A selection of T cell receptor beta chains follows, all from one sample in a study of T cell repertoires in cytomegalovirus infection. Their target antigens are unknown. One entry per CDR3 protein, called by TCRdb with MiXCR from the reads. The table records some 940,000 distinct CDR3 sequences, roughly a third of them present only once. Sequencing was performed on cultured CD8+ T cells from PBMCs, taken from culture after CMV antigen stimulation. Source of these receptors: a human donor in good health (CMV status not recorded). Some clones in this sample may be carry-over from other donors' samples. Both conserved end residues are part of each CDR3. The D gene is left open where the match is weak. Clone size is given for some rows only: seen once, a few or many times, or a class if the clone is expanded.

v_gene: TRBV6-4; j_gene: TRBJ2-1; abundance: -; d_gene: TRBD2; CDR3nt: TGTGCCAGCAGTGTCTCGGTATTTGGTCTAGCGGGGCACAATGAGCAGTTCTTC; CDR3aa: CASSVSVFGLAGHNEQFF
v_gene: TRBV6-7; j_gene: TRBJ1-1; abundance: many; d_gene: -; CDR3nt: TGTGCCAGCAGAGACCCAGGGTTAAGGGACACTGAAGCTTTCTTT; CDR3aa: CASRDPGLRDTEAFF
v_gene: TRBV7-9; j_gene: TRBJ2-1; abundance: -; d_gene: -; CDR3nt: TGTGCCAGCAGCATATCGGGGGCCGGCGGGTGGCATGAGCAGTTCTTC; CDR3aa: CASSISGAGGWHEQFF
v_gene: TRBV6-5; j_gene: TRBJ1-1; abundance: few; d_gene: TRBD1; CDR3nt: TGTGCCAGCAGTTTATCCGGGACAGGGAGAAACACTGAAGCTTTCTTT; CDR3aa: CASSLSGTGRNTEAFF
v_gene: TRBV6-5; j_gene: TRBJ2-7; abundance: few; d_gene: -; CDR3nt: TGTGCCAGCAGTTACGGGGCCGGCGGGGAGCAGTACTTC; CDR3aa: CASSYGAGGEQYF
v_gene: TRBV7-9; j_gene: TRBJ2-7; abundance: few; d_gene: -; CDR3nt: TGTGCCAGCAGCTTGTGGGACAAAGAGGATTCCTACGAGCAGTACTTC; CDR3aa: CASSLWDKEDSYEQYF
v_gene: TRBV12-3/TRBV12-4; j_gene: TRBJ1-1; abundance: -; d_gene: -; CDR3nt: TGTGCCAGCGAGGGCTCTAAAGCTTTCTTT; CDR3aa: CASEGSKAFF
v_gene: TRBV20-1; j_gene: TRBJ2-1; abundance: -; d_gene: TRBD2; CDR3nt: TGCAGTGCTAGGCCGTTACTAGCGGGGGGCGGCGATGAGCAGTTCTTC; CDR3aa: CSARPLLAGGGDEQFF
v_gene: TRBV4-3; j_gene: TRBJ2-3; abundance: few; d_gene: -; CDR3nt: TGCGCCAGCAGCCAAGATCGCGGGGACGCAGATACGCAGTATTTT; CDR3aa: CASSQDRGDADTQYF
v_gene: TRBV11-2; j_gene: TRBJ2-5; abundance: few; d_gene: -; CDR3nt: TGTGCCAGCAGCTTAGCCGGCCGGAGCGGAAAGACCCAGTACTTC; CDR3aa: CASSLAGRSGKTQYF
v_gene: TRBV4-1; j_gene: TRBJ2-1; abundance: -; d_gene: TRBD2; CDR3nt: TGCGCCAGCTCAGCGGGGGGCCTAAGCTATGAGCAGTTCTTC; CDR3aa: CASSAGGLSYEQFF
v_gene: TRBV19; j_gene: TRBJ1-2; abundance: -; d_gene: TRBD1; CDR3nt: TGTGCTGTGTCCGGGGACAGGGCCCCCTATGGCTACACCTTC; CDR3aa: CAVSGDRAPYGYTF
v_gene: TRBV27; j_gene: TRBJ2-5; abundance: few; d_gene: TRBD1; CDR3nt: TGTGCCAGCAGTTTCTACAGGGGGCAAGAGACCCAGTACTTC; CDR3aa: CASSFYRGQETQYF
v_gene: TRBV3-1; j_gene: TRBJ2-2; abundance: -; d_gene: TRBD1; CDR3nt: TGTGCCAGCAGACCGACAGGGTTCACCGGGGAGCTGTTTTTT; CDR3aa: CASRPTGFTGELFF
v_gene: TRBV4-1; j_gene: TRBJ2-5; abundance: -; d_gene: -; CDR3nt: TGCGCCAGCAGCCAAGAGGGGCCAAGCCAAGAGACCCAGTACTTC; CDR3aa: CASSQEGPSQETQYF
v_gene: TRBV10-3; j_gene: TRBJ1-1; abundance: few; d_gene: -; CDR3nt: TGTGCCATCAGTGAGCGGGGGCTGAACACTGAAGCTTTCTTT; CDR3aa: CAISERGLNTEAFF
v_gene: TRBV6-6; j_gene: TRBJ2-1; abundance: -; d_gene: -; CDR3nt: TGTGCCAGCGAAATAAGTTTTTCCTACAATGAGCAGTTCTTC; CDR3aa: CASEISFSYNEQFF
v_gene: TRBV7-9; j_gene: TRBJ2-1; abundance: few; d_gene: -; CDR3nt: TGTGCCAGCTTTGCGGGCTACAATGAGCAGTTCTTC; CDR3aa: CASFAGYNEQFF
v_gene: TRBV7-9; j_gene: TRBJ1-2; abundance: few; d_gene: TRBD1; CDR3nt: TGTGCCAGCAGCGGGACAGGCTCACTCGGCTACACCTTC; CDR3aa: CASSGTGSLGYTF
v_gene: TRBV4-1; j_gene: TRBJ2-5; abundance: few; d_gene: -; CDR3nt: TGCGCCAGCAGCCAAGAGGAAACAGGGACTGTACAAGAGACCCAGTACTTC; CDR3aa: CASSQEETGTVQETQYF
v_gene: TRBV27; j_gene: TRBJ2-3; abundance: -; d_gene: TRBD2; CDR3nt: TGTGCCAGCAGTTTCCACCCCTCAGCGGGGCTTGGCAGATACGCAGTATTT; CDR3aa: CASSFHPSAGLGRYAVF
v_gene: TRBV6-5; j_gene: TRBJ2-2; abundance: -; d_gene: -; CDR3nt: TGTGCCAGCAGTTACGGGGGGAACCCGGACACCGGGGAGCTGTTTTTT; CDR3aa: CASSYGGNPDTGELFF
v_gene: TRBV4-2; j_gene: TRBJ2-7; abundance: -; d_gene: -; CDR3nt: TGTGCCAGCAGCCCCGGCAAGGGGGTGAACTACGAGCAGTACTTC; CDR3aa: CASSPGKGVNYEQYF
v_gene: TRBV19; j_gene: TRBJ2-1; abundance: many; d_gene: TRBD1; CDR3nt: TGTGCCAGTAGTACGGGACAGGGCAATGAGCAGTTCTTC; CDR3aa: CASSTGQGNEQFF
v_gene: TRBV18; j_gene: TRBJ1-4; abundance: few; d_gene: -; CDR3nt: TGTGCCAGCTCCCGGACACGGGGGAATGAAAAACTGTTTTTT; CDR3aa: CASSRTRGNEKLFF
v_gene: TRBV19; j_gene: TRBJ2-1; abundance: -; d_gene: TRBD2; CDR3nt: TGTGCCAGTAGTATAGTAGCGGGGGGCTCCTACAATGAGCAGTTCTTC; CDR3aa: CASSIVAGGSYNEQFF
v_gene: TRBV27; j_gene: TRBJ2-3; abundance: -; d_gene: -; CDR3nt: TGTGCCAGCAGACAGGTTTACACAGATACGCAGTATTTT; CDR3aa: CASRQVYTDTQYF